This T cell receptor beta chain came from a study of blood T cell repertoires in COVID-19. The CDR3 has 16 residues. CDR1 and CDR2 from the germline V gene are LGHDT and YNNKEL (reference sequence). J was trimmed by 4 bases and V by 0 bases; bases with no gene match: 6. Data came from immunoSEQ multiplex PCR; TCRdb stores just in-frame clones and leaves some out. The sample has just over 250,000 clones, 75% to 90% seen once; the top ten hold roughly a tenth. The V gene is TRBV3-1 (or the pseudogene TRBV3-2), the J gene TRBJ1-3; 7 bases match TRBD1. The sequencing input was peripheral blood. This receptor was identified in a woman in her sixties or seventies with COVID-19, enrolled during active disease. The CDR3 spells CASSQDPRGRGNTIYF. CDR3 in DNA: TGTGCCAGCAGCCAAGATCCGAGGGGGCGAGGAAACACCATATATTTT.